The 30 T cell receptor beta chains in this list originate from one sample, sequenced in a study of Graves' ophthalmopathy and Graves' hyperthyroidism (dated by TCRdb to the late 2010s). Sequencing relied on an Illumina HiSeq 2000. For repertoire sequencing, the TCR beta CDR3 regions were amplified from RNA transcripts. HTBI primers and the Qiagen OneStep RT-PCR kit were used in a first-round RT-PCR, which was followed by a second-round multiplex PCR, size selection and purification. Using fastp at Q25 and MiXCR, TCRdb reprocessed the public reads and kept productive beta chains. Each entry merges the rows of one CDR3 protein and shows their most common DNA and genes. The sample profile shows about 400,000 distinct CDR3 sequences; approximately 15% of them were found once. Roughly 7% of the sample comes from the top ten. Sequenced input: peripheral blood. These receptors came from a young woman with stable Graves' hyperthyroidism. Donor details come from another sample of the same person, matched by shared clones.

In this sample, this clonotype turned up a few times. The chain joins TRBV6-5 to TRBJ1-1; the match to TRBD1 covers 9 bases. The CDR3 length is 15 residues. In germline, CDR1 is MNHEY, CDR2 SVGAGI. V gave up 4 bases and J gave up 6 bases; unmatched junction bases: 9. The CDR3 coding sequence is TGTGCCAGCAGTTTAGGGGACAGGGACTCGGCTGAAGCTTTCTTT. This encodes CASSLGDRDSAEAFF.

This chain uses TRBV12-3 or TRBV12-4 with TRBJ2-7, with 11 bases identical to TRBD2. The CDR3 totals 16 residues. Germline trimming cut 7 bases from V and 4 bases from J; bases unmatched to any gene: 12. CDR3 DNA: TGTGCCAGCACCCTAGCGGGGGGACGGGTACGGTACGAGCAGTACTTC. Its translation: CASTLAGGRVRYEQYF.

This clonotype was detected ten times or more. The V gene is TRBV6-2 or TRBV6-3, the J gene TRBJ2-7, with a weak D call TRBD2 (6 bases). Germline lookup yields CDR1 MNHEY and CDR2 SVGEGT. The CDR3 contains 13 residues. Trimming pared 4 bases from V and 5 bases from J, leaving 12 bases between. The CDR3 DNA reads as TGTGCCAGCAGTTCCGGGGGAGTCCACGAGCAGTACTTC. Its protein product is CASSSGGVHEQYF.

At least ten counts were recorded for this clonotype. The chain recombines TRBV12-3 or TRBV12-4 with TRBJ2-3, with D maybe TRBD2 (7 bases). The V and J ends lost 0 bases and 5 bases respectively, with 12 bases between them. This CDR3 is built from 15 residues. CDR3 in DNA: TGTGCCAGCAGTTTAGCGGGGGGGCCCGAAGATACGCAGTATTTT. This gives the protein CASSLAGGPEDTQYF.

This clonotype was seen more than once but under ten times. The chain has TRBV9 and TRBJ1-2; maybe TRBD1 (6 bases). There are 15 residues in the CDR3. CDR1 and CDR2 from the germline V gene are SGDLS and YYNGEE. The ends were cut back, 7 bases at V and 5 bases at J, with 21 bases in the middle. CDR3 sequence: CASFSRGRGTYGYTF. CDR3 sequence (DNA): TGTGCCAGCTTCTCCCGGGGCAGGGGAACTTATGGCTACACCTTC.

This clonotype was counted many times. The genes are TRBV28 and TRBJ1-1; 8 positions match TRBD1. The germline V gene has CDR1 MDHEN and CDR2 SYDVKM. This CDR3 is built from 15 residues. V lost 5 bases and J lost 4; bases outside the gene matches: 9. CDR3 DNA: TGTGCCAGCAGTCCCGGGACAGGTTTGAGCACTGAAGCTTTCTTT. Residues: CASSPGTGLSTEAFF.

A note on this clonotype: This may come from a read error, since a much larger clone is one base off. The CDR3 protein is CASSFGGAGYGYSF. Here the CDR3 DNA reads TGTGCCAGCAGTTTTGGGGGCGCAGGGTATGGCTACAGCTTC. The chain combines TRBV12-3 or TRBV12-4 with TRBJ1-2; possibly TRBD1 for D (6 bases). The CDR3 loop spans 14 amino acids.

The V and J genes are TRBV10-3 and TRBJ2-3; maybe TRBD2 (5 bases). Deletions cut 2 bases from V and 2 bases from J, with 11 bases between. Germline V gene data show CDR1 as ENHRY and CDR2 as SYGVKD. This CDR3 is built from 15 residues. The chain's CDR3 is CAISERASPTDTQYF. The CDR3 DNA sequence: TGTGCCATCAGTGAGAGGGCTAGCCCCACAGATACGCAGTATTTT.

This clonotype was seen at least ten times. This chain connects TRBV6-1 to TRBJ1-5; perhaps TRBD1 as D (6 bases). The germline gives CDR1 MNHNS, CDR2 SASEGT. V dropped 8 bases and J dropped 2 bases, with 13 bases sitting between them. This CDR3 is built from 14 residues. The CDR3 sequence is CASAEGDGNQPQHF. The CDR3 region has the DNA TGTGCCAGCGCGGAGGGGGACGGCAATCAGCCCCAGCATTTT.

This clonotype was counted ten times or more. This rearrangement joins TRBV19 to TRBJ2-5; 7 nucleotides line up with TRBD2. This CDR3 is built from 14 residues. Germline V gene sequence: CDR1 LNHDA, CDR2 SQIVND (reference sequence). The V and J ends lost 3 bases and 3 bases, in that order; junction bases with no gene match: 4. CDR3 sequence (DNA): TGTGCCAGTAGTATTAACGGGGGGAAAGAGACCCAGTACTTC. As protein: CASSINGGKETQYF.

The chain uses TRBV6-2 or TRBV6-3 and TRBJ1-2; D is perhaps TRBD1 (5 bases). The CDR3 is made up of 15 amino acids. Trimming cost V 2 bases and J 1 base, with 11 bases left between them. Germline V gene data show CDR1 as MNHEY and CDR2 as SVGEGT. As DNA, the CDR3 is TGTGCCAGCAGTTACATCGGGGCCTTTAACTATGGCTACACCTTC. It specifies CASSYIGAFNYGYTF.

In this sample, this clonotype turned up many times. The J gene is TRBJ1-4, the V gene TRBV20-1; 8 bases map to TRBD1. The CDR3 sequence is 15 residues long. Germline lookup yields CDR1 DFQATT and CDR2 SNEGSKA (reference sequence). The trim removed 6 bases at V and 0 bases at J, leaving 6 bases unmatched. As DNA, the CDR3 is TGCAGTGCGGCGGGACAGGTTGCAACTAATGAAAAACTGTTTTTT. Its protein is CSAAGQVATNEKLFF.

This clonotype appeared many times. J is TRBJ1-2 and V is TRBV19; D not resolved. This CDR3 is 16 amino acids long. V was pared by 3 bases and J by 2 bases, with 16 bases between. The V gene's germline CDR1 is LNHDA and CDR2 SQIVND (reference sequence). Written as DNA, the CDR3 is TGTGCCAGTAGTATGGGTGTGGGCAGAAACAACTATGGCTACACCTTC. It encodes CASSMGVGRNNYGYTF.

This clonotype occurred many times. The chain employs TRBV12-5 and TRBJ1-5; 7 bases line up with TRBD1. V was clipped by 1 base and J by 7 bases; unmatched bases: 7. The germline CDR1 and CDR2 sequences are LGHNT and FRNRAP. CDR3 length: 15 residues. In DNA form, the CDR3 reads TGTGCTAGTGGTTTGGCGAGACAGGGAGACCAGCCCCAGCATTTT. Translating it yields CASGLARQGDQPQHF.

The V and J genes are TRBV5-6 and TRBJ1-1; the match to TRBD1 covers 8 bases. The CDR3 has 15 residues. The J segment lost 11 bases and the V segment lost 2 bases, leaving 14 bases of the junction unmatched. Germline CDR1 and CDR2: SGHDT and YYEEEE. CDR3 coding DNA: TGTGCCAGCAGCTTCCAAGCCCGGACAGGGTTCGAGGCTTTCTTT. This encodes CASSFQARTGFEAFF.

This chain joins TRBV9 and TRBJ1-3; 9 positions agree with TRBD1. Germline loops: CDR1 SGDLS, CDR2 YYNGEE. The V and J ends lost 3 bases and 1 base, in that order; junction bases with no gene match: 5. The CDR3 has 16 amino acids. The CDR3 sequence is CASSAGGQGSGNTIYF. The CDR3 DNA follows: TGTGCCAGCAGCGCAGGGGGACAGGGTTCTGGAAACACCATATATTTT.

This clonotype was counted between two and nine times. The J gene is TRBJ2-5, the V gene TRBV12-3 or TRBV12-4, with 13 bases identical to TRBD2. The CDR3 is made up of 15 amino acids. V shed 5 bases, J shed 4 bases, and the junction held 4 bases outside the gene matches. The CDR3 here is CASSPGLAGPETQYF. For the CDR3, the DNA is TGTGCCAGCAGTCCGGGACTAGCGGGGCCAGAGACCCAGTACTTC.

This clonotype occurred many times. The CDR3 bases are TGTGCCACCAGTGATGGGTCCCCCCAGGGGACCTACACCTTC. Encoded protein: CATSDGSPQGTYTF. V is TRBV24-1 and J is TRBJ1-2, with D perhaps matching TRBD1 (6 bases). Germline V gene data show CDR1 as KGHDR and CDR2 as SFDVKD. There are 14 residues in the CDR3. Trimming removed 3 bases at V and 10 bases at J, with 17 bases between.

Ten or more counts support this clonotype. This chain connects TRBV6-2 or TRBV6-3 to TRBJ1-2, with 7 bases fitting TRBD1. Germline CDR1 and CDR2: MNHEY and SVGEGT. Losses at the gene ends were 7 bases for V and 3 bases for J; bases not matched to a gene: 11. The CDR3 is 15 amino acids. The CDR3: CASTSPGQIYYGYTF. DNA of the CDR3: TGTGCCAGCACTTCTCCGGGACAGATTTACTATGGCTACACCTTC.

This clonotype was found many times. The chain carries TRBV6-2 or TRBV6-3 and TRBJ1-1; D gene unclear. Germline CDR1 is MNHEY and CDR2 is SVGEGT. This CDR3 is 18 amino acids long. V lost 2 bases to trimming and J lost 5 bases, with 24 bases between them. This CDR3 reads CASSYPSTPGVGRTEAFF. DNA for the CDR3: TGTGCCAGCAGTTACCCCAGTACACCAGGCGTAGGCCGAACTGAAGCTTTCTTT.

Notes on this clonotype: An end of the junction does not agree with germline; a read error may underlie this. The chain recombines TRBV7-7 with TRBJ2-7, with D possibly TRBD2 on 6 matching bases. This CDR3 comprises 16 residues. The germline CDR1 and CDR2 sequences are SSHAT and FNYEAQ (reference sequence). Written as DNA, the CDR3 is TGTGCTAGCAGCGAAACTTCCGTCGGGACTCTCGACGAGCAGTACTTC. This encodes CASSETSVGTLDEQYF.

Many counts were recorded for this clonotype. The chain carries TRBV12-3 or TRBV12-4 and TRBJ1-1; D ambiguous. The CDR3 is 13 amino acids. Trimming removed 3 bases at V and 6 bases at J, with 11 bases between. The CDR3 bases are TGTGCCAGCAGTTTTTTGAAGCGCGCTGAAGCTTTCTTT. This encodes CASSFLKRAEAFF.

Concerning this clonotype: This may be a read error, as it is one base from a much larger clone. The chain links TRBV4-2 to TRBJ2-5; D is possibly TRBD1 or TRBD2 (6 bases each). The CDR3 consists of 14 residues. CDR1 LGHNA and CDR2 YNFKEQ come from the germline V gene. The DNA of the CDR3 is TGTGCCAGCAGCCAAGAAGGGGGGCAAGAGACCAAGTACTTC. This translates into CASSQEGGQETKYF.

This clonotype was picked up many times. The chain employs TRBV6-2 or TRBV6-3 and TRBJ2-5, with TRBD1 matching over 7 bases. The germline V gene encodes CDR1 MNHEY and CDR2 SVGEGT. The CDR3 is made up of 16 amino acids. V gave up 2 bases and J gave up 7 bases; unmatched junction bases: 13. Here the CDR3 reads CASSYAWDSMAGTQYF. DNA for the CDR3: TGTGCCAGCAGTTACGCGTGGGACAGCATGGCGGGGACCCAGTACTTC.

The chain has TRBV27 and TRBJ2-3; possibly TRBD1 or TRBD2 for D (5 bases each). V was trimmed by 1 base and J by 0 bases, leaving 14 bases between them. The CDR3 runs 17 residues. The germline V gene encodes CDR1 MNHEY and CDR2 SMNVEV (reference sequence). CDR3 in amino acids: CASSLWVRDGSTDTQYF. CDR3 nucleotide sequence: TGTGCCAGCAGTTTATGGGTTCGGGACGGGAGCACAGATACGCAGTATTTT.

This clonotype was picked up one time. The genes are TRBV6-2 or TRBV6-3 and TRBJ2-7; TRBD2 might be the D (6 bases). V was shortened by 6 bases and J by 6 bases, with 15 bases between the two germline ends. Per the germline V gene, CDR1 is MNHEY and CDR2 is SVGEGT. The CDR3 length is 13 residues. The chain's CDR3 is CASSPGGTFEQYF. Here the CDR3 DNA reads TGTGCCAGCAGCCCAGGCGGGACTTTCGAGCAGTACTTC.

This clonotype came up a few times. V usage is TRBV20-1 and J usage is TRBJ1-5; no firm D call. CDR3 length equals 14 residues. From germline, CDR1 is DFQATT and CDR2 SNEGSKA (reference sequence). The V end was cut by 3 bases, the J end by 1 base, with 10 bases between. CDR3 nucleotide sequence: TGCAGTGCTAGTGAGGGCTACAGCAATCAGCCCCAGCATTTT. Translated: CSASEGYSNQPQHF.

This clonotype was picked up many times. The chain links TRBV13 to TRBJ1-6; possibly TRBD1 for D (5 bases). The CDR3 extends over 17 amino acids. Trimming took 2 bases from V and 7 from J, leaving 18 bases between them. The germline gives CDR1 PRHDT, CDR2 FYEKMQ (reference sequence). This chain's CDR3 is CASSLSRGEARNSPLHF. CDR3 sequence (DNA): TGTGCCAGCAGCTTATCCCGGGGGGAGGCTAGGAATTCACCCCTCCACTTT.

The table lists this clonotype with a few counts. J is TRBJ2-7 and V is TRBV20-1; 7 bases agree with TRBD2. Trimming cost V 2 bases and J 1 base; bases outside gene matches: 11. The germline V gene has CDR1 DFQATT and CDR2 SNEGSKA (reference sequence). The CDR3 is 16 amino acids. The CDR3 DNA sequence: TGCAGTGCTAGATTAATTGGGGGGGGATCTTCCTACGAGCAGTACTTC. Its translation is CSARLIGGGSSYEQYF.

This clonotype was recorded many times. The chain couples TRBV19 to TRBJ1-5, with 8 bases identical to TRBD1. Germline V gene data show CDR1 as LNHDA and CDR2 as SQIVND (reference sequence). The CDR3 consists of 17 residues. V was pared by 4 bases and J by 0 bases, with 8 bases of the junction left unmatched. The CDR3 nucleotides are TGTGCCAGTAGTACCCTCCCAGGGGGCCTTAGCAATCAGCCCCAGCATTTT. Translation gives CASSTLPGGLSNQPQHF.